The source of this T cell receptor beta chain is a study of T cells in Graves' hyperthyroidism and ophthalmopathy. Authors of the study amplified TCR beta CDR3 regions from RNA transcripts. HTBI primers were used for first-round RT-PCR of the TCR CDR3. Using its own MiXCR run on the multiplex PCR reads, TCRdb lists one record per CDR3 protein. The sample has about 580,000 distinct CDR3 sequences; 35% to 55% are singletons. The receptor was derived from a woman in her late teens or twenties with Graves' hyperthyroidism. Sequenced input: peripheral blood or thyroid tissue (not recorded which).

CDR3 nucleotides: TGTGCCAGCAGTGAAAGGAGACTAGCGGGAAAACTGTTTTTT. This sequence encodes CASSERRLAGKLFF. This rearrangement joins TRBV2 to TRBJ1-4; D is unclear. V lost 2 bases to trimming and J lost 10 bases, with 14 bases between them. CDR3 size: 14 residues. Germline V CDR1 and CDR2: SNHLY, FYNNEI.